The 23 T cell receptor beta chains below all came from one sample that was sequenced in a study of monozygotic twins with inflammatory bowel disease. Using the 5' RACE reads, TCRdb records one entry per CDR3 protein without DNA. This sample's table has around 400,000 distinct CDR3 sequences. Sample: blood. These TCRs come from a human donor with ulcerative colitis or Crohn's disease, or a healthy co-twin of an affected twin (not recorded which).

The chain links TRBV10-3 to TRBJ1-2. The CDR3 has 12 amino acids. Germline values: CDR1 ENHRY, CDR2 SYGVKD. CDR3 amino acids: CAIMTANYGYTF.

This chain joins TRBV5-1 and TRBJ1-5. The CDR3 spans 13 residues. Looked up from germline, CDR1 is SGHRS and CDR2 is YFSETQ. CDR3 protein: CASREGLGQPQHF. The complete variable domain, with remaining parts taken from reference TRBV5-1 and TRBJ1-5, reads KAGVTQTPRYLIKTRGQQVTLSCSPISGHRSVSWYQQTPGQGLQFLFEYFSETQRNKGNFPGRFSGRQFSNSRSEMNVSTLELGDSALYLCASREGLGQPQHFGDGTRLSIL.

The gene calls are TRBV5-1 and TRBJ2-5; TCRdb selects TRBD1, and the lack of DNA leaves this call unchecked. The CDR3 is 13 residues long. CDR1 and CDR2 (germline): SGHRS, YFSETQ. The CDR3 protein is CASKGISQETQYF. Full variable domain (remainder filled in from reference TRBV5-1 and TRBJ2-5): KAGVTQTPRYLIKTRGQQVTLSCSPISGHRSVSWYQQTPGQGLQFLFEYFSETQRNKGNFPGRFSGRQFSNSRSEMNVSTLELGDSALYLCASKGISQETQYFGPGTRLLVL.

CDR3 amino acids: CASSPPSSGRYNEQFF. The chain has TRBV27 and TRBJ2-1; without DNA, the TCRdb call of TRBD2 cannot be checked. Germline V gene lookup returns CDR1 MNHEY and CDR2 SMNVEV (reference sequence). This CDR3 comprises 16 residues.

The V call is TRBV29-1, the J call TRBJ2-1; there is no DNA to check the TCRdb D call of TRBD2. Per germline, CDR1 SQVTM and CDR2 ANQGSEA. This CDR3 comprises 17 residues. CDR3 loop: CSVVGLAGGSSYNEQFF.

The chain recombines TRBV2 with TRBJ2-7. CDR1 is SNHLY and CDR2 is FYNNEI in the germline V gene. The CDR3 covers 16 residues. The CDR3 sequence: CASSELKFKAAYEQYF.

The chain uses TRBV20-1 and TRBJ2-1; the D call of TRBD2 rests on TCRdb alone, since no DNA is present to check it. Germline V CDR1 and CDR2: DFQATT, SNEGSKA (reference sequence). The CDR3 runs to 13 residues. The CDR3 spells CSAFLAGNNEQFF.

CDR3 sequence reads: CASSEGLAGQTQYF. J is TRBJ2-5 and V is TRBV4-3; TCRdb gives TRBD2 as the D gene, but with no DNA this cannot be confirmed. The CDR3 contains 14 residues. Germline loops: CDR1 LGHNA, CDR2 YSLEER.

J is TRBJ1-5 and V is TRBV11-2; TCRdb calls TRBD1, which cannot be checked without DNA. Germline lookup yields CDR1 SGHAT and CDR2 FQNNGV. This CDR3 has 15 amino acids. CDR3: CASSPALSGSQPQHF. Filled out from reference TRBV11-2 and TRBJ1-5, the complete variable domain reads EAGVAQSPRYKIIEKRQSVAFWCNPISGHATLYWYQQILGQGPKLLIQFQNNGVVDDSQLPKDRFSAERLKGVDSTLKIQPAKLEDSAVYLCASSPALSGSQPQHFGDGTRLSIL.

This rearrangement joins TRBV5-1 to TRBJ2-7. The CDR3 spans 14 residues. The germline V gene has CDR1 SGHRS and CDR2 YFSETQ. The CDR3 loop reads CASSLVTAQYEQYF.

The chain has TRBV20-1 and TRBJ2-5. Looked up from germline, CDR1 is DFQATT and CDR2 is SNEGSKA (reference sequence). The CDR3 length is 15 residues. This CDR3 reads CSARVGTENLETQYF.

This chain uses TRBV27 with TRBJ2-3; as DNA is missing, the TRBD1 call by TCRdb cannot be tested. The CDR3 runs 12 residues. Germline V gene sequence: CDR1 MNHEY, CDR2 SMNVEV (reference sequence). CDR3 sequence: CASRGWEDTQYF.

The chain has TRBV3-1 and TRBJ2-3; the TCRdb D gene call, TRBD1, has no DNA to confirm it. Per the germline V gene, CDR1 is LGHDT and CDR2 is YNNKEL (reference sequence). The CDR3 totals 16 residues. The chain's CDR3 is CASSKQGRRSTDTQYF.

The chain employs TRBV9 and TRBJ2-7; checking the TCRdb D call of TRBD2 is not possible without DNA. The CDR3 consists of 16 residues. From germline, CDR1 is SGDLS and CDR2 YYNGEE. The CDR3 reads CASSVDESGRVYEQYF.

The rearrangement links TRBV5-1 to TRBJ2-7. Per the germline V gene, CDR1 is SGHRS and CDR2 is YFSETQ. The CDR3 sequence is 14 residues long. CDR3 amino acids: CASSLPDGAYEQYF.

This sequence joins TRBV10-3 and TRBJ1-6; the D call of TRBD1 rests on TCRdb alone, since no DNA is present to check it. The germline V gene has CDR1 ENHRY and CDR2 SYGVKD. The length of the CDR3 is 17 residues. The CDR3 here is CAISEIRDSSYGSPLHF.

The CDR3 loop is CSASGGRGVDGYTF. The J gene is TRBJ1-2, the V gene TRBV20-1; there is no DNA to check the TCRdb D call of TRBD1. In germline, CDR1 is DFQATT, CDR2 SNEGSKA (reference sequence). This CDR3 spans 14 amino acids.

The CDR3 loop is CSVEDPASRAFTDTQYF. This rearrangement joins TRBV29-1 to TRBJ2-3; the D call from TCRdb, TRBD2, cannot be confirmed without DNA. The germline gives CDR1 SQVTM, CDR2 ANQGSEA. This CDR3 comprises 17 residues.

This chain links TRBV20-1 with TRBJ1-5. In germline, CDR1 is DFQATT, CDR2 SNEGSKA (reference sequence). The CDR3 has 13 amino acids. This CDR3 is CSARGGDGQPQHF.

The CDR3 is CAISLGQVFYEQYF. The chain has TRBV10-3 and TRBJ2-7; as DNA is missing, the TRBD1 call by TCRdb cannot be tested. In germline, CDR1 is ENHRY, CDR2 SYGVKD. This CDR3 contains 14 residues.

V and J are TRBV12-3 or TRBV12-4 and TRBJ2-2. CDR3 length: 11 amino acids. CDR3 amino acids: CASKSPGELFF.

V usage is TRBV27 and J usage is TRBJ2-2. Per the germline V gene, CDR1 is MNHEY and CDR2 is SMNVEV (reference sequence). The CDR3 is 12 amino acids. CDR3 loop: CASSFPAGELFF.

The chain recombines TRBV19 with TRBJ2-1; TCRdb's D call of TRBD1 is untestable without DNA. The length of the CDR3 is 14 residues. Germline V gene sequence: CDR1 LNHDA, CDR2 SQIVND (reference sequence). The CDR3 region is CASSGEGQTGEQFF.